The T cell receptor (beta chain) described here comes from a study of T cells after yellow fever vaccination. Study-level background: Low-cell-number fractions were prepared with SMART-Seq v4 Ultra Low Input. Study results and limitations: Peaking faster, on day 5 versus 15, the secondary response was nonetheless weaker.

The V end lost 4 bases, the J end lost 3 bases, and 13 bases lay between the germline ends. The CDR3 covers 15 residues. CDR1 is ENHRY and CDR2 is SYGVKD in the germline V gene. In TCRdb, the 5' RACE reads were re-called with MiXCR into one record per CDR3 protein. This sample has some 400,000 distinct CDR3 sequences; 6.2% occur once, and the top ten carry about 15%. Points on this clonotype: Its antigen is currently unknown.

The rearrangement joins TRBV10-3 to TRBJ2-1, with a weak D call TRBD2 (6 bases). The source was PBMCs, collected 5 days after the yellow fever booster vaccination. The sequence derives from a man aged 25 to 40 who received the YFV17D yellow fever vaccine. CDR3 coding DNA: TGTGCCATCAGTGCTACGGGAGAGGTCTACAATGAGCAGTTCTTC. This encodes CAISATGEVYNEQFF.